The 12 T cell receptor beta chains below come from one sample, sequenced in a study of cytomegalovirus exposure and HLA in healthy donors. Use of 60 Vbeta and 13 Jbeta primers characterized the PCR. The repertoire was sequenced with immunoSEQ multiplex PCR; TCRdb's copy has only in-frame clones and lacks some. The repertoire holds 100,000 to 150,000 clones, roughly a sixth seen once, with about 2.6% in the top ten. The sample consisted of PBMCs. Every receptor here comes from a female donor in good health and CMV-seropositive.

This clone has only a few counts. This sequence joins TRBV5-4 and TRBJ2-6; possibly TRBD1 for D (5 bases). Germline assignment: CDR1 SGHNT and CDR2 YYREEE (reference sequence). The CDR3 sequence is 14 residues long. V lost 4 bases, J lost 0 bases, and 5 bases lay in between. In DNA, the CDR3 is TGTGCCAGCAGCGACAGCTCTGGGGCCAACGTCCTGACTTTC. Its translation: CASSDSSGANVLTF. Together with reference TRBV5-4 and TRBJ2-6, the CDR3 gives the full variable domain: ETGVTQSPTHLIKTRGQQVTLRCSSQSGHNTVSWYQQALGQGPQFIFQYYREEENGRGNFPPRFSGLQFPNYSSELNVNALELDDSALYLCASSDSSGANVLTFGAGSRLTVL.

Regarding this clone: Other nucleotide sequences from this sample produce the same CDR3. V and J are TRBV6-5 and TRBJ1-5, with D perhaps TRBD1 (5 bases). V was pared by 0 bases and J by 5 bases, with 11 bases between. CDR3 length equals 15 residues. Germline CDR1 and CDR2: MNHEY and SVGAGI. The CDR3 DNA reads TGTGCCAGCAGTTACTCGAGGGGAGGGGATCAGCCCCAGCATTTT. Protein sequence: CASSYSRGGDQPQHF.

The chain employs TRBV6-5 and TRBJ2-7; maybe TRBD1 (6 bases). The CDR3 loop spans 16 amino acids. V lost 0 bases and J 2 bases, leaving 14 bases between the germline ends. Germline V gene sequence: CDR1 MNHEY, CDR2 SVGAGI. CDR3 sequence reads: CASSYSGGQNTYEQYF. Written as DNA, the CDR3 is TGTGCCAGCAGTTACTCTGGTGGACAGAACACCTACGAGCAGTACTTC.

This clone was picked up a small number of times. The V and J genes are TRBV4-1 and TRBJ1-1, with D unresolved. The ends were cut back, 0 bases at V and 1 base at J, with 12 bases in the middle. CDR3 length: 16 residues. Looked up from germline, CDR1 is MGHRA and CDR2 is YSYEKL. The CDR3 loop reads CASSQEWNRPNTEAFF. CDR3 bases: TGCGCCAGCAGCCAAGAGTGGAACAGACCGAACACTGAAGCTTTCTTT.

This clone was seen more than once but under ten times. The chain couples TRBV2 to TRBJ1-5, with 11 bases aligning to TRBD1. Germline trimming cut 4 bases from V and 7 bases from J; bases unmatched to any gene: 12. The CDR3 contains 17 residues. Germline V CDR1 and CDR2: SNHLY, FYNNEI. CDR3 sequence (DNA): TGTGCCAGCAGTGCCCCTACGGGGACAGGGGGAGGCCAGCCCCAGCATTTT. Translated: CASSAPTGTGGGQPQHF.

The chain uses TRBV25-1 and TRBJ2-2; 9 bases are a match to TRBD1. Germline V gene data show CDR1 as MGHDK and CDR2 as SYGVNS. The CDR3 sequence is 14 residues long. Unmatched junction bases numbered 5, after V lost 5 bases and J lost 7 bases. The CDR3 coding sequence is TGTGCCAGCAGTAGGACAGGGGATGACGGGGAGCTGTTTTTT. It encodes CASSRTGDDGELFF. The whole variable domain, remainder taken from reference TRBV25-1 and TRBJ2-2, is EADIYQTPRYLVIGTGKKITLECSQTMGHDKMYWYQQDPGMELHLIHYSYGVNSTEKGDLSSESTVSRIRTEHFPLTLESARPSHTSQYLCASSRTGDDGELFFGEGSRLTVL.

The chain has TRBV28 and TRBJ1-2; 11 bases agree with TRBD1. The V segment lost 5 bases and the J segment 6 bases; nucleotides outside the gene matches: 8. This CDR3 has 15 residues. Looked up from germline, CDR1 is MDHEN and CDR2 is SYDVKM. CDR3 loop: CASSTPWTGGHGYTF. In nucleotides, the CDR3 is TGTGCCAGCAGTACCCCATGGACAGGGGGCCATGGCTACACCTTC.

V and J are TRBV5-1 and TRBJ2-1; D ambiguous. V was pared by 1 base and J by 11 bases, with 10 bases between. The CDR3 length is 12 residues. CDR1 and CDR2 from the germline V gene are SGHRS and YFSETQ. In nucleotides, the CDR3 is TGCGCCAGCAGCTTGACCAGCGAAAAGCAGTTCTTC. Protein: CASSLTSEKQFF. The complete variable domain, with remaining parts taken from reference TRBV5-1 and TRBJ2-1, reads KAGVTQTPRYLIKTRGQQVTLSCSPISGHRSVSWYQQTPGQGLQFLFEYFSETQRNKGNFPGRFSGRQFSNSRSEMNVSTLELGDSALYLCASSLTSEKQFFGPGTRLTVL.

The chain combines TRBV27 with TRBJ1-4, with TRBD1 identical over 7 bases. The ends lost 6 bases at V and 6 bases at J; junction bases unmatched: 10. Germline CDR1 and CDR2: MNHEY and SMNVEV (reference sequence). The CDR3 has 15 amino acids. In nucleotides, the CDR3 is TGTGCCAGCAGGACGACAGGGCTGGGGGATGAAAAACTGTTTTTT. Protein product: CASRTTGLGDEKLFF.

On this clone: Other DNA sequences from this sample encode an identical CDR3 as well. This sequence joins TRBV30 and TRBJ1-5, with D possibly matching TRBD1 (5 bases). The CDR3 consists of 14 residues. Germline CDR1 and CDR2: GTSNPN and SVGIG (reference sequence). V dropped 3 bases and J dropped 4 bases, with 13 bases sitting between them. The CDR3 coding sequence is TGTGCCTGGAGGAGGACGGGGGGAAATCAGCCCCAGCATTTT. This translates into CAWRRTGGNQPQHF.

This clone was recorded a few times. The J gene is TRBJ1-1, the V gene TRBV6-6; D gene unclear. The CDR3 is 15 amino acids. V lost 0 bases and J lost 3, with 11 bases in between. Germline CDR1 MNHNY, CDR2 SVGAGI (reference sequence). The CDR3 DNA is TGTGCCAGCAGTTACTCCGGGGAAAAGGACACTGAAGCTTTCTTT. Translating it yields CASSYSGEKDTEAFF.

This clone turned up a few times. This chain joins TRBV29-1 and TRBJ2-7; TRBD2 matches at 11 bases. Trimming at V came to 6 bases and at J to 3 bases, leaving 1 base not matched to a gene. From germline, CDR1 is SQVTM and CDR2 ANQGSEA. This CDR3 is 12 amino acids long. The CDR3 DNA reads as TGCAGCGTAACTAGCGGGAGCTACGAGCAGTACTTC. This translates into CSVTSGSYEQYF.